One and the same sample provided the 5 T cell receptor beta chains below, sequenced in a study of T cell responses to AZD1222 COVID-19 vaccine (dated by TCRdb to 2020 to 2022). What the time point label conveys for this sample: baseline before first vaccination. Library creation used the immunoSEQ multiplex PCR assay. Held by TCRdb, this immuneACCESS table contains in-frame sequences only and omits some clones. Under half of the omission traces to an unresolved V gene where checked; the cause of the rest is unknown. The sample contains over 120,000 clones, 75% to 90% of them found a single time. The leading ten clones occupy roughly 1.7% of the sample. Here the sequenced sample was peripheral blood, taken on day 0 of AZD1222 vaccination. These receptors all come from an adult in good health.

The table lists this clone with a count of one. V and J are TRBV6-1 and TRBJ1-2; perhaps TRBD1 as D (5 bases). The V end was cut by 1 base, the J end by 4 bases, with 16 bases between. Germline V gene lookup returns CDR1 MNHNS and CDR2 SASEGT. The CDR3 runs to 16 residues. This CDR3 is CASSEERQWAPYGYTF. The CDR3 bases are TGTGCCAGCAGTGAAGAACGACAGTGGGCCCCCTATGGCTACACCTTC.

This rearrangement joins TRBV4-1 to TRBJ2-7; D call uncertain. The germline V gene has CDR1 MGHRA and CDR2 YSYEKL. The CDR3 has 15 residues. Trimming took off 0 bases at V and 0 bases at J, with 9 bases between the two ends. Here the CDR3 DNA reads TGCGCCAGCAGCCAAGATCATGGCTACTCCTACGAGCAGTACTTC. Encoded protein: CASSQDHGYSYEQYF.

The chain is built from TRBV24-1 and TRBJ1-1, with 7 positions matching TRBD1. Germline V gene sequence: CDR1 KGHDR, CDR2 SFDVKD. CDR3 length: 21 amino acids. The V gene end was trimmed by 2 bases and the J gene end by 1 base; junction bases not matched to a gene: 21. The CDR3 is CATSDSLPDRRDSYKNTEAFF. CDR3 nucleotide sequence: TGTGCCACCAGTGATTCGCTCCCCGATCGGAGGGACAGCTACAAGAACACTGAAGCTTTCTTT.

The V gene is TRBV2, the J gene TRBJ2-7, with 8 nucleotides matching TRBD2. This CDR3 contains 16 residues. The germline V gene has CDR1 SNHLY and CDR2 FYNNEI. With V trimmed by 4 bases and J by 2 bases, 10 bases remained unmatched. CDR3 sequence (DNA): TGTGCCAGCAGTGCTTTTGGACTAGCACCTACCTACGAGCAGTACTTC. It yields the protein CASSAFGLAPTYEQYF.

This chain uses TRBV30 with TRBJ1-4; 9 bases agree with TRBD1. Trimming at V came to 5 bases and at J to 2 bases, leaving 3 bases not matched to a gene. The CDR3 is 14 amino acids. Looked up from germline, CDR1 is GTSNPN and CDR2 is SVGIG (reference sequence). Here the CDR3 reads CAWEQGATNEKLFF. CDR3 bases: TGTGCCTGGGAACAGGGGGCCACTAATGAAAAACTGTTTTTT.